One T cell receptor (beta chain) is described in this entry. Trimming stripped 2 bases from V and 0 bases from J, with 7 bases between. This CDR3 comprises 14 residues. CDR1 SGHTA and CDR2 FQGTGA come from the germline V gene. The study profiled TCR beta VDJ and CDR3 using genomic DNA as template. TCRdb recomputed calls from the reads with MiXCR, one row per CDR3 protein. The table shows around 170,000 distinct CDR3 sequences, with about 60% occurring only once. The data stem from a study of CD8+CD57+ T cells in acquired aplastic anemia. The receptor's source is a human donor in good health. The rearrangement links TRBV7-3 to TRBJ1-1; D is perhaps TRBD1 (6 bases). Sequences were obtained from sorted CD4+, CD8+, or CD8+CD57+ T cells (not recorded which) from PBMCs. The CDR3 is CASSLDRMNTEAFF. The CDR3 nucleotides read TGTGCCAGCAGCTTAGACAGGATGAACACTGAAGCTTTCTTT.